This T cell receptor beta chain emerged from a study of T cells in Graves' hyperthyroidism and ophthalmopathy. Researchers amplified the TCR beta CDR3 regions from RNA transcripts. The HTBI primer set drove a first-round RT-PCR of the TCR CDR3. MiXCR, run by TCRdb on the multiplex PCR reads, gives a single entry per CDR3 protein. In the table there are approximately 210,000 distinct CDR3 sequences, roughly 15% of which are singletons. Study-wide results and limits: A model built on 13 V-J features separated ophthalmopathy from stable hyperthyroidism.

CDR3 length: 16 residues. V was trimmed by 6 bases and J by 4 bases, leaving 21 bases between them. The V gene's germline CDR1 is MDHEN and CDR2 SYDVKM. Newly diagnosed patients aged 18 to 65 had hyperthyroidism of under 2 months' duration. The study excluded patients with uncontrolled infection, other autoimmune disease, pregnancy or lactation. This clonotype showed up many times. The antigen remains unidentified. Sequences were obtained from blood. The clonotype was recovered from a man aged 50 or older with Graves' hyperthyroidism. The V and J genes are TRBV28 and TRBJ1-1, with a weak D call TRBD1 (5 bases). DNA of the CDR3: TGTGCCAGCAGCTTGGGTGGGGGGGGAGGGTCCACTGAAGCTTTCTTT. It specifies CASSLGGGGGSTEAFF.